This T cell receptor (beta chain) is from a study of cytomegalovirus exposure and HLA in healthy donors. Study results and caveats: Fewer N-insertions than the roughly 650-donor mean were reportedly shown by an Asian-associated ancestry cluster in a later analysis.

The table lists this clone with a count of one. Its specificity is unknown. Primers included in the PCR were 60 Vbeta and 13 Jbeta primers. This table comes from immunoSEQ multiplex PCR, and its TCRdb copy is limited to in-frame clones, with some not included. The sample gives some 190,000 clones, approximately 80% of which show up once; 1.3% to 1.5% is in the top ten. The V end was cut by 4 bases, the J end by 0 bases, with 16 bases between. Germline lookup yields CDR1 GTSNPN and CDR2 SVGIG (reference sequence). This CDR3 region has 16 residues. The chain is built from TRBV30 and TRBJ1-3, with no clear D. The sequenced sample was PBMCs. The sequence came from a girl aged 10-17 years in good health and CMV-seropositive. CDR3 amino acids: CAWIGGGKSSGNTIYF. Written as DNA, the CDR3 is TGTGCCTGGATAGGTGGCGGTAAAAGCTCTGGAAACACCATATATTTT.